The table lists the clone carrying this TCR beta chain with many counts. The CDR3 spans 13 residues. Deletions cut 5 bases from V and 1 base from J, with 9 bases between. Germline V lookup: CDR1 MNHNY, CDR2 SVGAGI (reference sequence). The sample comes from a study of molecular identifiers for immune sequencing clone quantification. In the sort, naive CD8 T cells were defined as CD8+CD4-CCR7+CD45RA+. TCRdb processed the PCR reads anew with MiXCR; each CDR3 protein has one entry. The table records 68,000 or so distinct CDR3 sequences, roughly 17% of them present only once. The source of this sequence is a human donor in good health. Some libraries in this study had Jurkat cell RNA spiked in. This chain links TRBV6-6 with TRBJ2-7; D call uncertain. The material sequenced was naive CD8+ T cells from blood, with Jurkat cell RNA spiked in. Noted subset: FACS-sorted CD8+CD4-CCR7+CD45RA+ naive T cells. The CDR3 spells CASSPSVSYEQYF. CDR3 bases: TGTGCCAGCAGTCCCAGCGTGTCCTACGAGCAGTACTTC.